A single sample gave rise to the 30 T cell receptor beta chains below, sequenced in a study of T cell responses to AZD1222 COVID-19 vaccine. Produced via immunoSEQ multiplex PCR; TCRdb's table is partial and in-frame only. The sample includes around 80,000 clones, about 88% of them seen just once. Sequencing was performed on peripheral blood, taken on day 0 of AZD1222 vaccination. These receptors originate from an adult in good health.

This clone was found once. The chain has TRBV6-1 and TRBJ2-3, with D possibly being TRBD1 or TRBD2 (5 bases each). The V end lost 3 bases, the J end lost 0 bases, and 13 bases lay between the germline ends. Germline V gives CDR1 MNHNS, CDR2 SASEGT. CDR3 length: 16 residues. The CDR3 region has the DNA TGTGCCAGCAGTGACCGAGGGGATCTGAGCACAGATACGCAGTATTTT. This codes for CASSDRGDLSTDTQYF.

The chain recombines TRBV29-1 with TRBJ1-2; 7 bases are a match to TRBD1. CDR3 length: 16 amino acids. V was pared by 3 bases and J by 0 bases, with 10 bases of the junction left unmatched. Germline V CDR1 and CDR2: SQVTM, ANQGSEA. CDR3 sequence reads: CSVDWDSRGPNYGYTF. CDR3 DNA sequence: TGCAGCGTTGACTGGGACAGCCGAGGACCTAACTATGGCTACACCTTC.

This clone was seen just once. The chain couples TRBV10-3 to TRBJ1-1, with no clear D. Trimming stripped 10 bases from V and 1 base from J, with 16 bases between. Germline V gives CDR1 ENHRY, CDR2 SYGVKD. The CDR3 sequence is 14 residues long. The CDR3 reads CATRAEVSNTEAFF. CDR3 nucleotides: TGTGCCACCAGAGCAGAAGTTTCGAACACTGAAGCTTTCTTT.

This clone showed up just a few times. The V and J genes are TRBV7-3 and TRBJ2-6; 8 bases map to TRBD1. Trimming removed 2 bases from V and 5 bases from J; junction bases left unmatched: 5. CDR1 SGHTA and CDR2 FQGTGA come from the germline V gene. The CDR3 has 16 residues. CDR3 sequence reads: CASSLDAGGRANVLTF. In nucleotides, the CDR3 is TGTGCCAGCAGCTTAGATGCAGGGGGCAGGGCCAACGTCCTGACTTTC. Full variable domain (missing parts from reference TRBV7-3 and TRBJ2-6): GAGVSQTPSNKVTEKGKYVELRCDPISGHTALYWYRQSLGQGPEFLIYFQGTGAADDSGLPNDRFFAVRPEGSVSTLKIQRTERGDSAVYLCASSLDAGGRANVLTFGAGSRLTVL.

The CDR3 DNA sequence: TGTGCCAGCAGCCAAGGGGCACCGTACAATGAGCAGTTCTTC. Translated: CASSQGAPYNEQFF. The chain combines TRBV14 with TRBJ2-1; D is uncertain. This CDR3 is 14 amino acids long. In germline, CDR1 is SGHDN, CDR2 FVKESK. The V and J ends lost 1 base and 4 bases respectively, with 8 bases between them.

The V and J genes are TRBV10-1 and TRBJ2-1; D is ambiguous. V dropped 4 bases and J dropped 6 bases, with 10 bases sitting between them. Germline loops: CDR1 WNHNN, CDR2 SYGVQD (reference sequence). This CDR3 spans 13 amino acids. This chain's CDR3 is CASSVTRGNEQFF. As DNA, the CDR3 is TGCGCCAGCAGTGTAACCCGTGGCAATGAGCAGTTCTTC.

This chain uses TRBV12-5 with TRBJ2-5, with no clear D. Germline loops: CDR1 LGHNT, CDR2 FRNRAP. Trimming took 0 bases from V and 2 from J, leaving 10 bases between them. This CDR3 has 15 residues. CDR3 region: CASGLVGNLQETQYF. CDR3 nucleotides: TGTGCTAGTGGTTTGGTCGGAAACCTTCAAGAGACCCAGTACTTC.

The DNA for the CDR3 is TGTGCCAGCAGTTACGTCCAGGGTTCTGGTGGCTACACCTTC. Translated: CASSYVQGSGGYTF. The genes are TRBV6-2 or TRBV6-3 and TRBJ1-2; D is perhaps TRBD1 (5 bases). V was shortened by 2 bases and J by 7 bases, with 14 bases between the two germline ends. Per germline, CDR1 MNHEY and CDR2 SVGEGT. The CDR3 totals 14 residues.

The sample holds one count of this clone. The J gene is TRBJ2-3, the V gene TRBV19; perhaps TRBD2 as D (7 bases). This CDR3 contains 15 residues. Trimming took 6 bases from V and 0 from J, leaving 13 bases between them. Germline V gene sequence: CDR1 LNHDA, CDR2 SQIVND (reference sequence). The CDR3 sequence is CASRGGAFSTDTQYF. CDR3 coding DNA: TGTGCCAGTAGAGGGGGGGCCTTCAGCACAGATACGCAGTATTTT.

Here the CDR3 reads CSVVYSSTYEQYF. CDR3 in DNA: TGCAGCGTTGTGTATTCATCCACCTACGAGCAGTACTTC. This chain connects TRBV29-1 to TRBJ2-7; D ambiguous. V was shortened by 4 bases and J by 2 bases, with 12 bases between the two germline ends. The CDR3 runs to 13 residues. Germline V gene sequence: CDR1 SQVTM, CDR2 ANQGSEA.

This chain joins TRBV18 and TRBJ2-7, with TRBD1 identical over 10 bases. The CDR3 is made up of 14 amino acids. V lost 3 bases and J lost 3; bases outside the gene matches: 2. Germline assignment: CDR1 KGHSH and CDR2 LQKENI. The CDR3 loop reads CASSPGTGVYEQYF. The CDR3 nucleotides read TGTGCCAGCTCACCGGGGACAGGGGTCTACGAGCAGTACTTC.

The chain uses TRBV30 and TRBJ2-2, with a weak D call TRBD1 (6 bases). This CDR3 is built from 14 residues. Trimming took off 4 bases at V and 4 bases at J, with 13 bases between the two ends. The germline V gene has CDR1 GTSNPN and CDR2 SVGIG (reference sequence). This chain's CDR3 is CAWTGGAGTGELFF. The CDR3 nucleotides are TGTGCCTGGACTGGGGGCGCGGGCACCGGGGAGCTGTTTTTT.

J is TRBJ1-6 and V is TRBV12-3 or TRBV12-4, with D possibly TRBD1 on 5 matching bases. The CDR3 has 13 residues. With 3 bases removed from V and 9 bases from J, the gap between germline ends came to 9 bases. The CDR3 DNA reads TGTGCCAGCAGTTTTAGTGGGGCTTCACCCCTCCACTTT. It yields the protein CASSFSGASPLHF.

V is TRBV7-9 and J is TRBJ1-1; perhaps TRBD1 as D (5 bases). V was clipped by 2 bases and J by 4 bases, with 20 bases between them. Germline loops: CDR1 SEHNR, CDR2 FQNEAQ (reference sequence). This CDR3 comprises 17 residues. The CDR3 protein is CASSLFRGPGIGTEAFF. In DNA, the CDR3 is TGTGCCAGCAGCTTATTCCGGGGCCCTGGGATAGGCACTGAAGCTTTCTTT.

The rearrangement uses TRBV5-1 and TRBJ1-1; 8 nucleotides match TRBD1. In germline, CDR1 is SGHRS, CDR2 YFSETQ. J was trimmed by 1 base and V by 0 bases; bases with no gene match: 8. The CDR3 extends over 17 amino acids. DNA of the CDR3: TGCGCCAGCAGCTTGGGCCCACTAGGACAGGGGAACACTGAAGCTTTCTTT. It translates to CASSLGPLGQGNTEAFF. Complete variable domain (other parts from reference TRBV5-1 and TRBJ1-1): KAGVTQTPRYLIKTRGQQVTLSCSPISGHRSVSWYQQTPGQGLQFLFEYFSETQRNKGNFPGRFSGRQFSNSRSEMNVSTLELGDSALYLCASSLGPLGQGNTEAFFGQGTRLTVV.

The chain combines TRBV19 with TRBJ1-1, with a tentative D call TRBD1 (6 bases). This CDR3 comprises 14 residues. Per germline, CDR1 LNHDA and CDR2 SQIVND (reference sequence). Trimming removed 7 bases from V and 1 base from J, with 13 bases in between. The CDR3 loop is CASTLGAPNTEAFF. Here the CDR3 DNA reads TGTGCCAGTACTTTGGGGGCGCCGAACACTGAAGCTTTCTTT.

V usage is TRBV24-1 and J usage is TRBJ2-2, with D hard to call. The V end lost 6 bases, the J end lost 6 bases, and 19 bases lay between the germline ends. The CDR3 loop spans 16 amino acids. The germline CDR1 and CDR2 sequences are KGHDR and SFDVKD. For the CDR3, the DNA is TGTGCCACCAGTTCAAAGACACCGAACTACGCCGGGGAGCTGTTTTTT. Translating it yields CATSSKTPNYAGELFF.

The chain combines TRBV28 with TRBJ1-2; no clear D. The CDR3 runs to 12 residues. Deletions cut 9 bases from V and 8 bases from J, with 16 bases between. Germline lookup yields CDR1 MDHEN and CDR2 SYDVKM. The chain's CDR3 is CASHERIRGYTF. CDR3 sequence (DNA): TGTGCCAGTCACGAGCGTATTCGGGGCTACACCTTC.

The V call is TRBV6-5, the J call TRBJ1-4; D uncertain. V was cut by 5 bases and J by 8 bases, with 15 bases left in between. The CDR3 has 14 amino acids. CDR1 and CDR2 from the germline V gene are MNHEY and SVGAGI. The CDR3 bases are TGTGCCAGCAGTCCCCCACCCGGAGGGGAAAAACTGTTTTTT. Translated, it gives CASSPPPGGEKLFF.

This chain joins TRBV30 and TRBJ2-7; D gene ambiguous. Between the trimmed V and J ends, which lost 3 bases and 1 base, there was a span of 10 bases. The germline V gene has CDR1 GTSNPN and CDR2 SVGIG (reference sequence). The CDR3 covers 13 residues. CDR3 region: CAWRYGSSYEQYF. The CDR3 coding sequence is TGTGCCTGGAGATACGGGTCGTCCTACGAGCAGTACTTC.

The chain is built from TRBV19 and TRBJ2-7; tentatively, D is TRBD1 (7 bases). CDR1 LNHDA and CDR2 SQIVND come from the germline V gene (reference sequence). V gave up 0 bases and J gave up 0 bases, with 12 bases separating them. The CDR3 runs to 16 residues. CDR3 amino acids: CASSIDRGTVSYEQYF. CDR3 nucleotide sequence: TGTGCCAGTAGTATAGATCGGGGGACAGTCTCCTACGAGCAGTACTTC.

This chain connects TRBV27 to TRBJ2-7; perhaps TRBD2 as D (6 bases). The CDR3 contains 14 residues. CDR1 is MNHEY, CDR2 SMNVEV, per germline (reference sequence). Trimming stripped 4 bases from V and 8 bases from J, with 18 bases between. In DNA, the CDR3 is TGTGCCAGCAGTTCGGCCAGCGGGCCCCTAAAGCAGTACTTC. It yields the protein CASSSASGPLKQYF.

The chain joins TRBV6-1 to TRBJ1-6; unclear D gene. Germline V gene lookup returns CDR1 MNHNS and CDR2 SASEGT. The CDR3 covers 14 residues. Trimming took off 2 bases at V and 4 bases at J, with 6 bases between the two ends. The CDR3 loop reads CASSEQYYNSPLHF. The CDR3 DNA reads as TGTGCCAGCAGTGAACAGTATTATAATTCACCCCTCCACTTT.

This chain uses TRBV15 with TRBJ1-1; TRBD1 matches at 7 bases. V shed 0 bases, J shed 4 bases, and the junction held 8 bases outside the gene matches. The CDR3 contains 16 residues. Germline V gene sequence: CDR1 LNHNV, CDR2 YYDKDF (reference sequence). CDR3 region: CATSRDPTGLLTEAFF. The CDR3 region has the DNA TGTGCCACCAGCAGAGATCCGACAGGGTTGCTCACTGAAGCTTTCTTT.

The chain employs TRBV6-5 and TRBJ2-3, with D uncertain. Germline values: CDR1 MNHEY, CDR2 SVGAGI. Trimming cost V 6 bases and J 0 bases, with 10 bases left between them. CDR3 size: 14 residues. In DNA, the CDR3 is TGTGCCAGCAGCGTTCTTGTTAGCACAGATACGCAGTATTTT. It is translated as CASSVLVSTDTQYF.

The rearrangement uses TRBV19 and TRBJ1-5, with 9 bases identical to TRBD1. The CDR3 has 18 residues. V shed 5 bases and J 5 bases; nucleotides not matched to a gene: 16. Per germline, CDR1 LNHDA and CDR2 SQIVND (reference sequence). Written as DNA, the CDR3 is TGTGCCAGTAGTCCGGAACCGACAGGGGGAAAGTGGGATCAGCCCCAGCATTTT. This codes for CASSPEPTGGKWDQPQHF.

DNA of the CDR3: TGCAGCGTTCGGGACAGCCTAAACACTGAAGCTTTCTTT. This translates into CSVRDSLNTEAFF. The V call is TRBV29-1, the J call TRBJ1-1; the match to TRBD1 covers 7 bases. The CDR3 runs 13 residues. Germline assignment: CDR1 SQVTM and CDR2 ANQGSEA. V was clipped by 5 bases and J by 2 bases; unmatched bases: 5.

The rearrangement links TRBV28 to TRBJ1-5; a weak D match, TRBD1 (5 bases). CDR1 and CDR2 from the germline V gene are MDHEN and SYDVKM. V was cut by 2 bases and J by 5 bases, with 13 bases left in between. This CDR3 has 15 amino acids. CDR3 sequence (DNA): TGTGCCAGCAGTTTACAAGGGGCAAATCATCAGCCCCAGCATTTT. As protein: CASSLQGANHQPQHF.

V is TRBV3-1 (or the pseudogene TRBV3-2) and J is TRBJ2-2; 8 bases match TRBD1. J lost 7 bases, V lost 6 bases, and 10 bases had no gene match. The CDR3 has 15 residues. Per germline, CDR1 LGHDT and CDR2 YNNKEL (reference sequence). The CDR3 region has the DNA TGTGCCAGCAGTCTTCAGGGGGCGCGGGGCGGGGAGCTGTTTTTT. Encoded protein: CASSLQGARGGELFF.

The rearrangement joins TRBV7-6 to TRBJ2-5; D might be TRBD2 (6 bases). CDR1 SGHVS and CDR2 FNYEAQ come from the germline V gene. The CDR3 sequence is 15 residues long. Trimming removed 5 bases from V and 3 bases from J, with 16 bases in between. The CDR3 DNA sequence: TGTGCCAGCAGCGCTTGGGACTTGCCCAAAGAGACCCAGTACTTC. Translated: CASSAWDLPKETQYF.